The text below deals with one T cell receptor (beta chain). The sample originates from a study of blood T cells in healthy people across ages. PCR was performed a second time for roughly 7 to 12 cycles using a sample-barcoded 5' primer and a J-beta primer mix. A single record per CDR3 protein comes from TCRdb applying MiXCR to the 5' RACE reads. The data hold around 1.7 million distinct CDR3 sequences, with 28% observed a single time. Investigators took 8.5 to 10 milliliters of peripheral blood from every donor. Isolation of PBMCs gave at least 7 million cells per sample. Trimming took off 6 bases at V and 10 bases at J, with 16 bases between the two ends. This CDR3 contains 13 residues. Per the germline V gene, CDR1 is MNHEY and CDR2 is SVGAGI.

Sequencing was done on a sample of blood. The chain combines TRBV6-5 with TRBJ2-1; either TRBD1 or TRBD2 may supply D (5 bases each). The sequence derives from a woman aged 25 to 45 in good health. CDR3 protein: CASSYRRTSEQFF. The CDR3, as DNA: TGTGCCAGCAGCTACAGGAGGACTTCCGAGCAGTTCTTC.